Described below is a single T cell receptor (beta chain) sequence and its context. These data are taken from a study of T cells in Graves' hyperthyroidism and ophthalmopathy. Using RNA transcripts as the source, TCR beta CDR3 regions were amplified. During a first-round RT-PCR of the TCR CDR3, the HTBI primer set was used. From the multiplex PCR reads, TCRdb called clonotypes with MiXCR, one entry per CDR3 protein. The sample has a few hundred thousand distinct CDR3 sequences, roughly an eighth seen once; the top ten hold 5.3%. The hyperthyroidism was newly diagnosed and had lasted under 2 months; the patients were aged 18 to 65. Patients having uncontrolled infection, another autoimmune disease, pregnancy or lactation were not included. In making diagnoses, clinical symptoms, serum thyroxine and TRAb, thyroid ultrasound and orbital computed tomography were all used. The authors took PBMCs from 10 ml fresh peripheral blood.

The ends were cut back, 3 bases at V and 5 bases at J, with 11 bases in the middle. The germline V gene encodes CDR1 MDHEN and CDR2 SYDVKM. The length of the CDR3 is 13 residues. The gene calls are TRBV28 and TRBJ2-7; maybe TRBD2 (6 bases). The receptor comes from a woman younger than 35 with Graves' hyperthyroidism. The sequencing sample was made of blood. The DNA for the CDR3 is TGTGCCAGCAGTTTCGTGCGGGGCCACGAGCAGTACTTC. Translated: CASSFVRGHEQYF.